This T cell receptor beta chain comes out of a study of identical twins. TCRdb ran MiXCR on the 5' RACE reads and lists one entry per CDR3 protein. The table shows around 510,000 distinct CDR3 sequences, with roughly an eighth occurring only once. General study findings and limits: High-abundance cord blood beta clonotypes had fewer insertions; memory repertoires showed none. Analyses based on zero insertions could be partly confounded by invariant MAIT and iNKT cells. Where out-of-frame alpha sequences were twin-shared, they showed excess low generation probability.

The CDR3 runs to 16 residues. Trimming left V 4 bases short and J 0 bases short, with 13 bases between. CDR1 and CDR2 from the germline V gene are LGHDT and YNNKEL (reference sequence). In regard to this clonotype: Its target is unknown.

The same sample was also used in a study of yellow fever vaccine responses in identical twins.

The J gene is TRBJ2-1, the V gene TRBV3-1, with D tentatively TRBD2 (6 bases). The receptor was isolated from a woman aged 18-30 years in good health. The sequenced sample was CD4+ T cells sorted from blood. DNA of the CDR3: TGTGCCAGCAGCCGGGACTTAACTAGCTCCTACAATGAGCAGTTCTTC. It translates to CASSRDLTSSYNEQFF.